The clone carrying this T cell receptor (beta chain) was counted at least ten times. After removal of 5 bases from V and 1 base from J, the junction contained 3 bases not matched to a gene. CDR3 size: 14 residues. From germline, CDR1 is SGHTA and CDR2 FQGNSA. The data belong to a study of T-cell memory formation after mild COVID-19. TCRdb ran MiXCR on the 5' RACE reads and lists one entry per CDR3 protein. Of 450,000 to 650,000 distinct CDR3 sequences in the sample, about 20% are singletons; the top ten hold 9.5% to 15%. The receptor was derived from an adult woman who had mild COVID-19 (a few samples of this study predate the infection). Cell type and time point are not known. Sequencing was done on a sample of PBMCs or a T cell subset sorted from them (not recorded which). The chain uses TRBV7-2 and TRBJ2-5; 8 bases are shared with TRBD2. CDR3 loop: CASSPGLAQETQYF. CDR3 in DNA: TGTGCCAGCAGCCCTGGACTAGCCCAAGAGACCCAGTACTTC.